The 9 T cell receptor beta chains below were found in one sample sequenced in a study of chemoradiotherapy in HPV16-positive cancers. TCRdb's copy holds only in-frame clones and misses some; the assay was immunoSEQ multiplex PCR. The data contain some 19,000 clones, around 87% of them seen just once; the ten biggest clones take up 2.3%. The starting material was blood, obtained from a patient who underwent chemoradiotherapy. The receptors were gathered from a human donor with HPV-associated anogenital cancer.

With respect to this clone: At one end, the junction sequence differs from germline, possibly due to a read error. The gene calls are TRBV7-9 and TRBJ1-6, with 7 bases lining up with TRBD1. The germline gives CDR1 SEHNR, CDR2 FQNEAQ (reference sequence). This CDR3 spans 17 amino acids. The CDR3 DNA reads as TGTGCCAGCAGCCTAGCAACAGGGGTCACCTATAATTCACCCCTCCACTTT. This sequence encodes CASSLATGVTYNSPLHF.

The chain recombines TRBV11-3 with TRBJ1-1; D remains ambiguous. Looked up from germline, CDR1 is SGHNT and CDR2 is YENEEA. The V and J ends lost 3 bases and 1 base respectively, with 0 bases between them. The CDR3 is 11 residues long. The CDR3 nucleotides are TGTGCCAGCAGCTTGAACACTGAAGCTTTCTTT. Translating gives CASSLNTEAFF. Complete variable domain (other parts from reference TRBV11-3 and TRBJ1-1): EAGVVQSPRYKIIEKKQPVAFWCNPISGHNTLYWYLQNLGQGPELLIRYENEEAVDDSQLPKDRFSAERLKGVDSTLKIQPAELGDSAVYLCASSLNTEAFFGQGTRLTVV.

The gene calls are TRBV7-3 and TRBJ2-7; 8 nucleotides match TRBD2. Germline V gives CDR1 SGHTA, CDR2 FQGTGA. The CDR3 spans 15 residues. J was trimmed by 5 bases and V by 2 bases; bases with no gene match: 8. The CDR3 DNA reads TGTGCCAGCAGCTTAGGTGCAAGCGGGGGCCACGAGCAGTACTTC. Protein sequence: CASSLGASGGHEQYF.

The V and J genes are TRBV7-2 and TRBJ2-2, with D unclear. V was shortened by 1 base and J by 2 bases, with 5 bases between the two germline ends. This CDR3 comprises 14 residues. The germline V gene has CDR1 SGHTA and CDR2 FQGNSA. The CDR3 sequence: CASSLDPNTGELFF. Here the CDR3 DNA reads TGTGCCAGCAGCTTAGACCCTAACACCGGGGAGCTGTTTTTT.

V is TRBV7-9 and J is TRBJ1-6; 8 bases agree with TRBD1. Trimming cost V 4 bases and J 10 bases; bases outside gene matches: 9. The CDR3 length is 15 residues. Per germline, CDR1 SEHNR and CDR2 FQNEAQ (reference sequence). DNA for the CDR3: TGTGCCAGCAGCTCGCCGGACAGGGCGGAATCACCCCTCCACTTT. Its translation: CASSSPDRAESPLHF. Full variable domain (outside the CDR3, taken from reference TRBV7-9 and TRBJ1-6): DTGVSQNPRHKITKRGQNVTFRCDPISEHNRLYWYRQTLGQGPEFLTYFQNEAQLEKSRLLSDRFSAERPKGSFSTLEIQRTEQGDSAMYLCASSSPDRAESPLHFGNGTRLTVT.

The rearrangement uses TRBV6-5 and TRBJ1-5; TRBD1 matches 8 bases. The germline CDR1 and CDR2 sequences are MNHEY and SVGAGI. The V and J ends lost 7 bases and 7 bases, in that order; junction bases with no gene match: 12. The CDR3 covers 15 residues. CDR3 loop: CASKRDRGPAQPQHF. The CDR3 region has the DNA TGTGCCAGCAAGCGAGACAGGGGACCCGCGCAGCCCCAGCATTTT.

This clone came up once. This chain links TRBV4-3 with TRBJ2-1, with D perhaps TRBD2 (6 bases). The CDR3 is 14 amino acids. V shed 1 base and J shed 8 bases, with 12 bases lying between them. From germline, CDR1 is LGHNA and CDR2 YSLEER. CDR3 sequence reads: CASSQAASGDEQFF. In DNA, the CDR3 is TGCGCCAGCAGCCAAGCTGCGTCGGGGGATGAGCAGTTCTTC.

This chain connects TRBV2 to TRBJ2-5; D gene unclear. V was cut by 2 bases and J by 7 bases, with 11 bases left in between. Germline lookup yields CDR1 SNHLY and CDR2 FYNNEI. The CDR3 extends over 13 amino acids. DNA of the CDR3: TGTGCCAGCAGTGAAAGCTTGATCGGGACCCAGTACTTC. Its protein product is CASSESLIGTQYF. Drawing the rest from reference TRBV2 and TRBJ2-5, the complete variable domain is EPEVTQTPSHQVTQMGQEVILRCVPISNHLYFYWYRQILGQKVEFLVSFYNNEISEKSEIFDDQFSVERPDGSNFTLKIRSTKLEDSAMYFCASSESLIGTQYFGPGTRLLVL.

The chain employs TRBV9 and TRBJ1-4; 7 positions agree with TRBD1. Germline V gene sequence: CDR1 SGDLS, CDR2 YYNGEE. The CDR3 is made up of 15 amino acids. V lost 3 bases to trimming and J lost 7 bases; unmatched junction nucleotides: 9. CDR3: CASSGIGGDSEKLFF. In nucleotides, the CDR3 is TGTGCCAGCAGCGGGATCGGCGGGGACAGTGAAAAACTGTTTTTT.